The clone carrying this TCR beta chain has only one observation. The source of the sample is a study of control samples from healthy donors and cancer patients. V dropped 5 bases and J dropped 3 bases, with 16 bases sitting between them. The CDR3 totals 15 residues. Germline V gene data show CDR1 as LNHDA and CDR2 as SQIVND (reference sequence). Profiled with immunoSEQ multiplex PCR; TCRdb holds only in-frame clones, not every one. The data hold 120,000 to 150,000 clones, with more than 85% observed a single time. The chain recombines TRBV19 with TRBJ1-1; D is uncertain. The receptor was derived from a man aged 25 to 40 in good health. Sample: blood. DNA of the CDR3: TGTGCCAGTAGTCCCGAAGGATTTGCGGACACTGAAGCTTTCTTT. This sequence encodes CASSPEGFADTEAFF.